This T cell receptor beta chain was sequenced in a study of blood T cell repertoires in COVID-19. At the level of the study: Whether acute or convalescent, the COVID-19 samples came from the United States, Italy and Spain. PBMCs, B-cell-depleted T cells, or T cells provided the cDNA or gDNA that made up the material.

Authors' processing steps: Amplifying reference gene primers gave estimates of nucleated cell counts. Generated by immunoSEQ multiplex PCR, the TCRdb table keeps only in-frame clones and is missing some. Clonal size and the V and J genes are those of that table, whereas D and trimming came from the DNA. The sample has 50,000 to 75,000 clones; about 90% are singletons. Germline V gives CDR1 SGHRS, CDR2 YFSETQ. Trimming removed 3 bases at V and 0 bases at J, with 10 bases between. This CDR3 is built from 15 residues. There are many counts of this clone. The receptor's source is a woman in her forties or fifties with active or convalescent COVID-19. The gene calls are TRBV5-1 and TRBJ1-3; no reliable D call. Sequencing used peripheral blood. CDR3 region: CASSSTGNSGNTIYF. The CDR3 DNA sequence: TGCGCCAGCAGCTCGACGGGGAACTCTGGAAACACCATATATTTT.